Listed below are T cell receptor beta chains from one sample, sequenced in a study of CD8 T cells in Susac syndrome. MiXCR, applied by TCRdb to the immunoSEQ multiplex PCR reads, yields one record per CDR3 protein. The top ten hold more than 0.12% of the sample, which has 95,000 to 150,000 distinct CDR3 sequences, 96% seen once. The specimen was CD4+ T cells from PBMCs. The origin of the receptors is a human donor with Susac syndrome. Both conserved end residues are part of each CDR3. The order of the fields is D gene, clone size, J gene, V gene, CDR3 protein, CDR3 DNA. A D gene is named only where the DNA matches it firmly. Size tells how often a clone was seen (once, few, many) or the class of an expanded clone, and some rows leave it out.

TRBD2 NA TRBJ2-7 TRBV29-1 CSGKTSGTYEQYF TGCAGCGGCAAGACTAGCGGGACCTACGAGCAGTACTTC
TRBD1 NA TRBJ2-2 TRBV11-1 CASGTGTNTGELFF TGTGCCAGCGGGACAGGGACGAACACCGGGGAGCTGTTTTTT
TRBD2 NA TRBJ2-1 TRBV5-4 CASSPGLATEQFF TGTGCCAGCAGCCCTGGACTAGCGACTGAGCAGTTCTTC
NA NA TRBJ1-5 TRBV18 CASSPGFSNQPQHF TGTGCCAGCTCACCAGGGTTTAGCAATCAGCCCCAGCATTTT
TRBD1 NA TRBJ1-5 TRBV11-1 CASSVTGAQNQPQHF TGTGCCAGCAGCGTTACAGGGGCGCAGAATCAGCCCCAGCATTTT
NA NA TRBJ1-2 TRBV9 CASSSAGGANYGYTF TGTGCCAGCAGCTCAGCAGGCGGAGCCAACTATGGCTACACCTTC
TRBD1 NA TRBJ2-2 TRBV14 CASSLRTGGGTGELFF TGTGCCAGCAGCCTCCGGACAGGGGGCGGAACCGGGGAGCTGTTTTTT
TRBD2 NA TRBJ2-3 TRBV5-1 CASLSGLAGYTDTQYF TGCGCCAGCCTATCTGGGCTAGCGGGGTACACAGATACGCAGTATTTT
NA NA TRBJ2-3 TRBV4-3 CASSQTGTSSTDTQYF TGCGCCAGCAGCCAGACCGGGACGAGTAGCACAGATACGCAGTATTTT
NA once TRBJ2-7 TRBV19 CATQDPNSYEQYF TGTGCCACCCAGGACCCGAACTCCTACGAGCAGTACTTC
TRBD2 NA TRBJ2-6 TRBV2 CASSRLAGYSGANVLTF TGTGCCAGCAGTCGACTAGCGGGGTACTCTGGGGCCAACGTCCTGACTTTC
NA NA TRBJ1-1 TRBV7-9 CASSGTKGTEAFF TGTGCCAGCTCAGGGACCAAGGGCACTGAAGCTTTCTTT
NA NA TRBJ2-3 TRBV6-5 CASSRGEDTQYF TGTGCCAGCAGCCGGGGTGAGGATACGCAGTATTTT
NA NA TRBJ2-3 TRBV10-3 CAIRNSVTTDTQYF TGTGCCATCAGGAACAGCGTGACCACAGATACGCAGTATTTT
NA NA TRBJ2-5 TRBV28 CASSFRAVFETQYF TGTGCCAGCAGTTTCCGAGCGGTATTTGAGACCCAGTACTTC
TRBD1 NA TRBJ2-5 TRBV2 CASSEDRGRETQYF TGTGCCAGCAGTGAAGACAGGGGGCGGGAGACCCAGTACTTC
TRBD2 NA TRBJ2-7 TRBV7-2 CASSPRLAGGLHEQYF TGTGCCAGCAGCCCAAGACTAGCGGGAGGTCTCCACGAGCAGTACTTC
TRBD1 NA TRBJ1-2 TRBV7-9 CASSDRGDYGYTF TGTGCCAGCAGCGACAGGGGCGACTATGGCTACACCTTC
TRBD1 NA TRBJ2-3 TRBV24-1 CATSDPSGTGNTDTQYF TGTGCCACCAGTGATCCCTCCGGGACAGGCAACACAGATACGCAGTATTTT
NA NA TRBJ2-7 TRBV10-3 CAISEADYEQYF TGTGCCATCAGTGAGGCAGATTACGAGCAGTACTTC
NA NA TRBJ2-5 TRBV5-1 CASSLSPETQYF TGCGCCAGCAGCTTGTCCCCTGAGACCCAGTACTTC
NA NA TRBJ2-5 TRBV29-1 CSVVDSPSETQYF TGCAGCGTTGTTGACAGTCCCTCTGAGACCCAGTACTTC
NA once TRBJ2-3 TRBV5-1 CASSLGRTADTQYF TGCGCCAGCAGCTTGGGCAGGACGGCAGATACGCAGTATTTT
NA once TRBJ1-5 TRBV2 CASSGGQPQHF TGTGCCAGCAGCGGGGGTCAGCCCCAGCATTTT
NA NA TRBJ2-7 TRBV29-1 CSVLLSYEQYF TGCAGCGTCTTGCTCTCCTACGAGCAGTACTTC
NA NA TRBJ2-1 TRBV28 CASRQAGNEQFF TGTGCCAGCAGACAGGCGGGGAATGAGCAGTTCTTC
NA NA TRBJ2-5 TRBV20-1 CSARRRSGGETQYF TGCAGTGCTAGACGACGGAGTGGTGGGGAGACCCAGTACTTC
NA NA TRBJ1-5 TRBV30 CAWSVPGRGGQPQHF TGTGCCTGGAGTGTACCGGGCAGGGGCGGACAGCCCCAGCATTTT
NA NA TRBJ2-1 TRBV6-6 CASSYGSENEQFF TGTGCCAGCAGTTACGGGAGTGAGAATGAGCAGTTCTTC
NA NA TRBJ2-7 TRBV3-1 CASSQTRSSYEQYF TGTGCCAGCAGCCAGACCAGGAGCTCCTACGAGCAGTACTTC
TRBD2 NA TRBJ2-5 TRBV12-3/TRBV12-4 CASSETSGQETQYF TGTGCCAGCAGCGAAACTAGCGGGCAAGAGACCCAGTACTTC
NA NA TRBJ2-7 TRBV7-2 CASSFGVHRSYGQYF TGTGCCAGCAGCTTCGGGGTGCACCGATCCTACGGGCAGTACTTC
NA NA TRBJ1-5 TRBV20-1 CSARSGDQPQHF TGCAGTGCTAGATCGGGGGATCAGCCCCAGCATTTT
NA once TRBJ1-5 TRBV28 CASTNRVFQPQHF TGTGCCAGCACGAACAGGGTTTTTCAGCCCCAGCATTTT
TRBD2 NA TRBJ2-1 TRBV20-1 CSARGPGLGNNEQFF TGCAGTGCTAGAGGACCGGGACTAGGGAACAATGAGCAGTTCTTC
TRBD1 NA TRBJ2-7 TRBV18 CASSPPGTGFLYEQYF TGTGCCAGCTCACCACCGGGGACAGGATTTCTCTACGAGCAGTACTTC
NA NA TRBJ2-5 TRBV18 CASSPTQLETQYF TGTGCCAGCTCACCAACTCAGCTGGAGACCCAGTACTTC
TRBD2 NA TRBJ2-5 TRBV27 CASRSSGRAYRLLKETQYF TGTGCCAGCAGATCCAGCGGGAGAGCATATAGGTTATTAAAAGAGACCCAGTACTTC
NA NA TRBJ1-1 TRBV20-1 CSAQTGTTEAFF TGCAGTGCCCAAACAGGGACCACTGAAGCTTTCTTT
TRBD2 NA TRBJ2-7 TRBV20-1 CSASQGLATYF TGCAGTGCTAGCCAGGGACTAGCGACGTACTTC